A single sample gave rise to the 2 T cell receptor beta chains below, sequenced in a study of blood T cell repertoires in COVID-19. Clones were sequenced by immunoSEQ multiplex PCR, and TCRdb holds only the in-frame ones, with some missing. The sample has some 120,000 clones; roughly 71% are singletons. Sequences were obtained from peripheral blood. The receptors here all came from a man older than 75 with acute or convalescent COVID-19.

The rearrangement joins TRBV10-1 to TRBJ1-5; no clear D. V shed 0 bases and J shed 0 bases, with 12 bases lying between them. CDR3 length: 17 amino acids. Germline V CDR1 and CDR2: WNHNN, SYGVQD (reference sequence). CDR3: CASSESSAIVSNQPQHF. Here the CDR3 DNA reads TGCGCCAGCAGTGAGTCGAGCGCCATTGTTAGCAATCAGCCCCAGCATTTT.

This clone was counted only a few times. In nucleotides, the CDR3 is TGTGCCAGCGGGGGACAGGCAACTAATGAAAAACTGTTTTTT. This translates into CASGGQATNEKLFF. J is TRBJ1-4 and V is TRBV19, with 8 bases matching TRBD1. V dropped 9 bases and J dropped 0; count of bases not matched to a gene: 3. From germline, CDR1 is LNHDA and CDR2 SQIVND (reference sequence). CDR3 length equals 14 residues.